This is a list of T cell receptor beta chains from one sample in a study of blood T cell repertoires in COVID-19. The method was immunoSEQ multiplex PCR; TCRdb's version includes in-frame clones alone and lacks a portion of them. The sample holds 150,000 to 200,000 clones, 87% seen once. Sequencing input: peripheral blood. The receptors come from a man aged 55 to 70 with active or convalescent COVID-19. Both conserved end residues are part of each CDR3. The D gene is left open where the match is weak. The size entry is marked missing in some rows and otherwise reads once, few, many or a size class.

d_gene | j_gene | v_gene | abundance | CDR3aa | CDR3nt
TRBD2 | TRBJ2-3 | TRBV7-8 | - | CASSYKRGPAGTQYF | TGTGCCAGCAGCTACAAGCGGGGGCCCGCCGGTACGCAGTATTTT
- | TRBJ2-5 | TRBV11-3 | few | CASSSWTDQETQYF | TGTGCCAGCAGCTCTTGGACAGATCAAGAGACCCAGTACTTC
TRBD1 | TRBJ2-1 | TRBV6-4 | - | CASSRDRSYNEQFF | TGTGCCAGCAGTAGGGACAGGTCCTACAATGAGCAGTTCTTC
- | TRBJ1-5 | TRBV19 | - | CASSPGQLYQPQHF | TGTGCCAGTAGTCCAGGACAGCTTTATCAGCCCCAGCATTTT
- | TRBJ2-3 | TRBV18 | - | CASSPVALTWGRTDTQYF | TGTGCCAGCTCACCGGTTGCGTTAACATGGGGCCGCACAGATACGCAGTATTTT
TRBD2 | TRBJ2-1 | TRBV4-1 | - | CASSQAYGLGRGEQFF | TGCGCCAGCAGCCAAGCATATGGACTGGGGAGGGGTGAGCAGTTCTTC
TRBD1 | TRBJ2-7 | TRBV2 | - | CASSEQGPEQYF | TGTGCCAGCAGCGAACAGGGGCCCGAGCAGTACTTC
- | TRBJ1-2 | TRBV5-5 | many | CASSLVENHGYTF | TGTGCCAGCAGCTTGGTAGAGAACCATGGCTACACCTTC
TRBD1 | TRBJ1-2 | TRBV19 | - | CASPTRGQDYGYTF | TGTGCCAGTCCGACTAGGGGGCAGGACTATGGCTACACCTTC
- | TRBJ1-5 | TRBV18 | few | CASSYTEDQPQHF | TGTGCCAGCTCATATACGGAGGACCAGCCCCAGCATTTT
- | TRBJ2-5 | TRBV5-1 | - | CASSFQGQETQYF | TGCGCCAGCAGCTTCCAGGGGCAAGAGACCCAGTACTTC
- | TRBJ1-2 | TRBV5-1 | - | CASSLDGGGYGYTF | TGCGCCAGCAGCTTGGATGGGGGCGGTTATGGCTACACCTTC
TRBD1 | TRBJ2-6 | TRBV19 | - | CASSTGTGLAGANVLTF | TGTGCCAGTAGTACCGGGACAGGGTTGGCTGGGGCCAACGTCCTGACTTTC
TRBD1 | TRBJ2-7 | TRBV24-1 | - | CATSDLLGRDRVSWSSYEQYF | TGTGCCACCAGTGATTTGCTAGGGAGGGACAGGGTCTCATGGAGCTCCTACGAGCAGTACTTC
- | TRBJ1-1 | TRBV13 | - | CATKVANTEAFF | TGTGCCACCAAGGTAGCAAACACTGAAGCTTTCTTT
TRBD1 | TRBJ1-5 | TRBV5-5 | - | CASSSGQGSNQPQHF | TGTGCCAGCAGCTCCGGACAGGGGAGCAATCAGCCCCAGCATTTT
TRBD2 | TRBJ2-1 | TRBV27 | - | CASSFIGLAGNEQFF | TGTGCCAGCAGTTTCATCGGACTAGCGGGGAATGAGCAGTTCTTC